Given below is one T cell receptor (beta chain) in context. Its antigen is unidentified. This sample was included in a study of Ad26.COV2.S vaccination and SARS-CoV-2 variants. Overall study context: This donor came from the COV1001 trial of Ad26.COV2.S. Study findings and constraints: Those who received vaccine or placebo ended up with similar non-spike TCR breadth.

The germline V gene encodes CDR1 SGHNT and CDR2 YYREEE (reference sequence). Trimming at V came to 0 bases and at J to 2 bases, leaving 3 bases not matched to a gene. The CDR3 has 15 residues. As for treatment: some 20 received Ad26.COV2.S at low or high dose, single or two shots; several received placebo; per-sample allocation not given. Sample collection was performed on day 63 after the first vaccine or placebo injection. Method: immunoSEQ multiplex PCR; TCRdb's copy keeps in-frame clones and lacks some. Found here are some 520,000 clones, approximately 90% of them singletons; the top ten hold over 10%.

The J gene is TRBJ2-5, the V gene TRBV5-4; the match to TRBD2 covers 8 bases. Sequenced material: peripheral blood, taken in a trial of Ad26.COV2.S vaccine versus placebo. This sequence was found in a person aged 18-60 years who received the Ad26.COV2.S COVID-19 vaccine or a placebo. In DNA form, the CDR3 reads TGTGCCAGCAGCTTGGGTCCTAGCGGGCAAGAGACCCAGTACTTC. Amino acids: CASSLGPSGQETQYF.